A single sample is the source of the 5 T cell receptor beta chains below, sequenced in a study of T cell responses to AZD1222 COVID-19 vaccine. TCRdb keeps only in-frame clones here, not all; method: immunoSEQ multiplex PCR. The sample lists about 120,000 clones; 86% were seen once. The sample was peripheral blood, taken 28 days after the second AZD1222 dose. The receptors were sampled from an adult who received the AZD1222 COVID-19 vaccine.

The chain uses TRBV5-4 and TRBJ2-7, with TRBD2 as a possible D gene (5 bases). Germline CDR1 and CDR2: SGHNT and YYREEE (reference sequence). The V end was cut by 0 bases, the J end by 2 bases, with 12 bases between. The CDR3 is 15 residues long. The CDR3 bases are TGTGCCAGCAGCTTGGGCCGAAACGGGGCCTACGAGCAGTACTTC. Translating it yields CASSLGRNGAYEQYF. Complete variable domain (other parts from reference TRBV5-4 and TRBJ2-7): ETGVTQSPTHLIKTRGQQVTLRCSSQSGHNTVSWYQQALGQGPQFIFQYYREEENGRGNFPPRFSGLQFPNYSSELNVNALELDDSALYLCASSLGRNGAYEQYFGPGTRLTVT.

The rearrangement joins TRBV18 to TRBJ2-6; a weak D match, TRBD2 (5 bases). Germline loops: CDR1 KGHSH, CDR2 LQKENI. CDR3 length equals 17 residues. V lost 2 bases to trimming and J lost 0 bases, with 11 bases between them. The chain's CDR3 is CASSPIGAGSGANVLTF. In DNA form, the CDR3 reads TGTGCCAGCTCACCAATCGGTGCGGGCTCTGGGGCCAACGTCCTGACTTTC.

A word on this clone: The sample has other DNA sequences that encode this CDR3 too. The chain has TRBV6-5 and TRBJ1-2; 7 nucleotides match TRBD1. The CDR3 is 14 residues long. The V gene end was trimmed by 6 bases and the J gene end by 2 bases; junction bases not matched to a gene: 6. CDR1 is MNHEY and CDR2 is SVGAGI in the germline V gene. CDR3 sequence reads: CASRGDRENYGYTF. The DNA of the CDR3 is TGTGCCAGCAGGGGCGACAGGGAAAACTATGGCTACACCTTC.

The chain is built from TRBV7-2 and TRBJ1-5; maybe TRBD1 (5 bases). This CDR3 contains 15 residues. Germline assignment: CDR1 SGHTA and CDR2 FQGNSA. V lost 3 bases and J 3 bases, leaving 12 bases between the germline ends. CDR3 sequence: CASSFKGAINQPQHF. In DNA, the CDR3 is TGTGCCAGCAGCTTCAAAGGGGCTATCAATCAGCCCCAGCATTTT. The full variable domain, rest sourced from reference TRBV7-2 and TRBJ1-5, is GAGVSQSPSNKVTEKGKDVELRCDPISGHTALYWYRQSLGQGLEFLIYFQGNSAPDKSGLPSDRFSAERTGGSVSTLTIQRTQQEDSAVYLCASSFKGAINQPQHFGDGTRLSIL.

This chain uses TRBV29-1 with TRBJ1-1; no reliable D call. V shed 1 base and J shed 2 bases, with 14 bases lying between them. The CDR3 sequence is 15 residues long. The germline V gene encodes CDR1 SQVTM and CDR2 ANQGSEA. The chain's CDR3 is CSVEAFGSLNTEAFF. CDR3 DNA: TGCAGCGTTGAAGCGTTCGGGAGCCTCAACACTGAAGCTTTCTTT.